A selection of T cell receptor beta chains follows, all from one sample in a study of shared clonotypes between healthy human individuals. Here immunoSEQ multiplex PCR was the method, and the copy in TCRdb shows in-frame clones only, minus some. This table holds about 2.1 million clones, 90% to 95% found once. Sequencing used naive CD8+ T cells from PBMCs. Every receptor here comes from a young man in good health. Some clones in this sample may be carry-over from other donors' samples. Each CDR3 is given with its conserved first and last residue. The order of the fields is V gene, clone size, D gene, J gene, CDR3 DNA, CDR3 protein. A D gene is named only where the DNA matches it firmly. Clone size is shown for a subset of rows, as once, few, many or a class of expanded clone.

>TRBV7-9|-|-|TRBJ2-1
TGTGCCAGCAGCCAATATGGGGGGAGTGAGCAGTTCTTC
CASSQYGGSEQFF
>TRBV7-6|-|-|TRBJ2-1
TGTGCCAGCAGCTTAGCTTTCACAGACAATGAGCAGTTCTTC
CASSLAFTDNEQFF
>TRBV5-1|-|TRBD2|TRBJ2-1
TGCGCCAGCAGCTTTACGGCGGGAGGTTCTGGGGATCGCAATGAGCAGTTCTTC
CASSFTAGGSGDRNEQFF
>TRBV6-1|few|-|TRBJ2-7
TGTGCCAGCAGTGAATCTCGGGGCTACGAGCAGTACTTC
CASSESRGYEQYF
>TRBV4-1|-|-|TRBJ1-2
TGCGCCAGCAGCCAAGAATATCTGGGACACCCGGGCTACACCTTC
CASSQEYLGHPGYTF
>TRBV7-9|-|-|TRBJ2-7
TGTGCCAGCAGCTTATGGAGCTCCGAGCAGTACTTC
CASSLWSSEQYF
>TRBV27|-|-|TRBJ2-3
TGTGCCAGCAGTTTACTAGGAACAGATACGCAGTATTTT
CASSLLGTDTQYF
>TRBV4-1|-|-|TRBJ2-1
TGCGCCAGCAGCCAAACCCCGCAAGGCAATGAGCAGTTCTTC
CASSQTPQGNEQFF
>TRBV29-1|-|TRBD1|TRBJ1-2
TGCAGCGCCGGGACAGTGGATGGCTACACCTTC
CSAGTVDGYTF
>TRBV9|-|-|TRBJ2-1
TGTGCCAGCAGCACGGGGTGGGGGCCATACAATGAGCAGTTCTTC
CASSTGWGPYNEQFF
>TRBV21-1|-|-|TRBJ2-7
TGTGCCAGCAGCAAAAGCGAGGACCGGACCTACGAGCAGTACTTC
CASSKSEDRTYEQYF
>TRBV15|-|TRBD1|TRBJ1-4
TGTGCCACCAAAACGCGGGACAGCCCGAATGAAAAACTGTTTTTT
CATKTRDSPNEKLFF
>TRBV27|-|-|TRBJ2-7
TGTGCCAGCAGTTTAAGTGGCGGGACCCCCCCCGAGCAGTACTTC
CASSLSGGTPPEQYF
>TRBV9|-|TRBD1|TRBJ2-3
TGTGCCAGCAGCGGGGGGACAGGGCCGCGACTGGGTACGCAGTATTTT
CASSGGTGPRLGTQYF
>TRBV19|-|-|TRBJ2-1
TGTGCCAGTAGTATAGACAGGATTGCCTACAATGAGCAGTTCTTC
CASSIDRIAYNEQFF
>TRBV27|-|-|TRBJ2-1
TGTGCCAGCAGCCTAGACTCGGACCCCTACAATGAGCAGTTCTTC
CASSLDSDPYNEQFF
>TRBV15|-|-|TRBJ1-1
TGTGCCACCAGCAGGCGAGGGGTTAAGGGCACTGAAGCTTTCTTT
CATSRRGVKGTEAFF
>TRBV28|once|TRBD1|TRBJ2-7
TGTGCCAGCAGTTTGTTCAGGGGGTACGAGCAGTACTTC
CASSLFRGYEQYF
>TRBV5-1|-|-|TRBJ2-1
TGCGCCAGCAAGACCAATGAGCAGTTCTTC
CASKTNEQFF
>TRBV6-1|once|TRBD2|TRBJ2-1
TGTGCCAGCAGTAGGGTGGGAGGGCCACCCTATGAGCAGTTCTTC
CASSRVGGPPYEQFF
>TRBV27|-|-|TRBJ2-5
TGTGCCAGCAGCCGAATCGATCCAGGGGTGGGGGAGACCCAGTACTTC
CASSRIDPGVGETQYF
>TRBV5-6|-|-|TRBJ1-4
TGTGCCAGCAGCTTTGGGCAGGGAGAAAAACTGTTTTTT
CASSFGQGEKLFF
>TRBV11-2|-|-|TRBJ2-7
TGTGCCAGCAGCTTGGGGAACGGGGCCGAGCAGTACTTC
CASSLGNGAEQYF
>TRBV19|few|-|TRBJ1-1
TGTGCCAGTAGTATGTTAGGGTGGACTGAAGCTTTCTTT
CASSMLGWTEAFF
>TRBV19|-|-|TRBJ2-3
TGTGCCAGTAGTATCGCAGCCGATACGCAGTATTTT
CASSIAADTQYF
>TRBV27|-|-|TRBJ2-7
TGTGCCAGCAGGATAGGGAGTTTAGGTCCGTACTTC
CASRIGSLGPYF
>TRBV18|-|-|TRBJ2-4
TGTGCCAGCTCACCGGGCGAACCCAAAAACATTCAGTACTTC
CASSPGEPKNIQYF
>TRBV7-6|-|TRBD1|TRBJ1-2
TGTGCCAGCAGCTTAGGTCAGGGGGCGACTGGCTACACCTTC
CASSLGQGATGYTF
>TRBV5-1|-|-|TRBJ1-1
TGCGCCAGCAGCTTGGCCGGGGCCCCCAACACTGAAGCTTTCTTT
CASSLAGAPNTEAFF
>TRBV6-5|-|-|TRBJ1-1
TGTGCCAGCAGTTACTCGGAGGGAACGACTGAAGCTTTCTTT
CASSYSEGTTEAFF
>TRBV19|-|-|TRBJ2-7
TGTGCCAGTAGTATGCAGACTGAGAGGTCCTACGAGCAGTACTTC
CASSMQTERSYEQYF
>TRBV4-1|-|-|TRBJ2-7
TGCGCCAGCAGCCCAACACTAGTTTTCTCCTACGAGCAGTACTTC
CASSPTLVFSYEQYF
>TRBV27|-|-|TRBJ2-7
TGTGCCAGCAGCCTCTTCCAAGTAGTCCCAATCTACGAGCAGTACTTC
CASSLFQVVPIYEQYF
>TRBV5-4|few|-|TRBJ1-1
TGTGCCAGCCACAGGCGGGGCAACCCTGAAGCTTTCTTT
CASHRRGNPEAFF
>TRBV2|-|-|TRBJ2-3
TGTGCCAGCAGTGGAACAGTGAGGGTTAGAGATACGCAGTATTTT
CASSGTVRVRDTQYF
>TRBV6-5|-|TRBD2|TRBJ2-5
TGTGCCAGCAGTTACTTGGGCGGGAGACTCAGAGAGACCCAGTACTTC
CASSYLGGRLRETQYF
>TRBV4-2|-|-|TRBJ2-2
TGTGCCAGCAGCCAGGGGGGGCCTGGGATGGTCACCGGGGAGCTGTTTTTT
CASSQGGPGMVTGELFF
>TRBV9|-|-|TRBJ2-7
TGTGCCAGCAGCGGCGGGACACGATACTACGAGCAGTACTTC
CASSGGTRYYEQYF
>TRBV19|-|-|TRBJ2-6
TGTGCCAGTACCTTCTCTGGGGCCAACGTCCTGACTTTC
CASTFSGANVLTF
>TRBV5-1|-|TRBD1|TRBJ2-2
TGCGCCAGCAGCCCGACAGGGACCGGGGAGCTGTTTTTT
CASSPTGTGELFF
>TRBV28|-|-|TRBJ2-3
TGTGCCAGCAGTTTCGAATTACTCGCAGGCGGTGCGCAGTATTTT
CASSFELLAGGAQYF
>TRBV5-8|-|-|TRBJ1-1
TGTGCCAGCAGCAAACGACGCGGGAACACTGAAGCTTTCTTT
CASSKRRGNTEAFF
>TRBV7-8|-|TRBD1|TRBJ1-2
TGTGCCAGCAGCTTAGGTTTATTGGACAGGGCCTCTAACTATGGCTACACCTTC
CASSLGLLDRASNYGYTF
>TRBV25-1|-|-|TRBJ1-1
TGTGCCAGCCAAAGTTTGGATTTTAGCTTT
CASQSLDFSF
>TRBV10-2|-|-|TRBJ1-1
TGCGCCAGCAGGGAGACACGGAACACTGAAGCTTTCTTT
CASRETRNTEAFF
>TRBV27|once|TRBD2|TRBJ2-5
TGTGCCACCCGACTAGCGGGAGGTGAGACCCAGTACTTC
CATRLAGGETQYF
>TRBV27|-|-|TRBJ1-1
TGTGCCAGCAGCCCAGGGCAACCCGAAGCTTTCTTT
CASSPGQPEAFF
>TRBV5-1|-|TRBD1|TRBJ2-7
TGCGCCAGCAGCTGGACAGGCGGTTCGCCCCCAGAGCAGTACTTC
CASSWTGGSPPEQYF
>TRBV5-4|-|TRBD2|TRBJ2-1
TGTGCCAGCAGACCCGGGGTAGCGGGAGGGAGCTCCTACAATGAGCAGTTCTTC
CASRPGVAGGSSYNEQFF
>TRBV28|once|TRBD2|TRBJ2-7
TGTGCCAGCAGTGAACTAGCGGGAGACTACGAGCAGTACTTC
CASSELAGDYEQYF